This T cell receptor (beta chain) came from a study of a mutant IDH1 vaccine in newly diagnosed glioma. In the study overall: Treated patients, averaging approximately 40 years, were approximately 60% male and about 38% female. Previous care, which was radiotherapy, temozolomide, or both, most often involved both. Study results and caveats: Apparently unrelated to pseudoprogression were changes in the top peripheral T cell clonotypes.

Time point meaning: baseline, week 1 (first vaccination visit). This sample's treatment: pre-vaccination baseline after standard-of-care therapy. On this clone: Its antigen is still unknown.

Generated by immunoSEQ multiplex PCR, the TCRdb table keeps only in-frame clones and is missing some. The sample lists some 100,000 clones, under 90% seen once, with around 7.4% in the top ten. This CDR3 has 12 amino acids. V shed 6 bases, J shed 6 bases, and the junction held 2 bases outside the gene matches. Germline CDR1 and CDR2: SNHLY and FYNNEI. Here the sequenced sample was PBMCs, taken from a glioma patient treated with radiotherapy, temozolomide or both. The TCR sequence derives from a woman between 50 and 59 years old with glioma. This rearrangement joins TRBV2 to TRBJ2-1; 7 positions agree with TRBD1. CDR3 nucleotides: TGTGCCAGCAGAGGACAGGCCAATGAGCAGTTCTTC. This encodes CASRGQANEQFF.